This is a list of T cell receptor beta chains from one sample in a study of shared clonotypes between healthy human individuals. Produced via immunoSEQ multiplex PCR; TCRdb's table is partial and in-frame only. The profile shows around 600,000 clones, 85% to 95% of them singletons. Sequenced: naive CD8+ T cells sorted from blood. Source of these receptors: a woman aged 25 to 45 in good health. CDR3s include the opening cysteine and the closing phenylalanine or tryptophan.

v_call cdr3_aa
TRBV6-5 CASSYSGWDAGELFF
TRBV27 CASSPSAQTSREETQYF
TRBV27 CASSFTRSYNEQFF
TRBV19 CASSNRKTSGSLLEEQYF
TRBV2 CASNGPGSYTEAFF
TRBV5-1 CASRTGDRESTEAFF
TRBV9 CASSPYRQPTEAFF
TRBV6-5 CASSYGTGKVREQYF
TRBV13 CASSLSLAYRRNTIYF
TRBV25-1 CASRLTGMDSPLHF
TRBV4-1 CASSQSRGGSNEQFF
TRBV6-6 CASSYWAGSTDTQYF
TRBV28 CASSVGSPLHF
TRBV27 CASSLTGGTYEQYF
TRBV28 CASSRQGVNTEAFF
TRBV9 CASGRSSYEQYF